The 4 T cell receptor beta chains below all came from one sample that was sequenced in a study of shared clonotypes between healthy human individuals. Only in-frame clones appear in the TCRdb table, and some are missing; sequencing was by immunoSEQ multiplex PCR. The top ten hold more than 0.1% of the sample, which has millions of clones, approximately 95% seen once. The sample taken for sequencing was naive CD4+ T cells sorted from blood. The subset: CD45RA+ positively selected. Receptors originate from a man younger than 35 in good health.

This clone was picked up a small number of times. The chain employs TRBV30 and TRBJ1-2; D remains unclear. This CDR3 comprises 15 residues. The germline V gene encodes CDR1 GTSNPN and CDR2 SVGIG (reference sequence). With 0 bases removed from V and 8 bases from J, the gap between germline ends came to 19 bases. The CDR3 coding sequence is TGTGCCTGGAGTGTACGTGATCCCTCACTGCGAGGCTACACCTTC. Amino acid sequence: CAWSVRDPSLRGYTF.

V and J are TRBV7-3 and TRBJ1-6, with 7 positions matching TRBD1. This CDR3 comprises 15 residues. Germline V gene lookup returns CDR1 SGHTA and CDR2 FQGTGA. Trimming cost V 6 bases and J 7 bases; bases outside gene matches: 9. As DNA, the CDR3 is TGTGCCAGCAGTTACGCCGGGACAGAGAATTCACCCCTCCACTTT. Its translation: CASSYAGTENSPLHF.

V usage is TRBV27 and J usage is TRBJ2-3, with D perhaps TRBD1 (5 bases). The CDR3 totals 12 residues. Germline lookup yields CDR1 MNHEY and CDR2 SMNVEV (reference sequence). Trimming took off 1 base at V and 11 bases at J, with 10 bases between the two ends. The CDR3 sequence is CASSLWGREQYF. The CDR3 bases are TGTGCCAGCAGTTTATGGGGCAGGGAGCAGTATTTT.

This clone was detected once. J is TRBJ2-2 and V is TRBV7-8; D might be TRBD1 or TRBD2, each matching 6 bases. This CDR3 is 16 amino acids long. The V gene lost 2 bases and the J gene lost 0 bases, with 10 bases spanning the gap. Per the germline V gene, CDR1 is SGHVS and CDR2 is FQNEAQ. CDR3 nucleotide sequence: TGTGCCAGCAGCTTATTGGAGGGGGCGAACACCGGGGAGCTGTTTTTT. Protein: CASSLLEGANTGELFF.